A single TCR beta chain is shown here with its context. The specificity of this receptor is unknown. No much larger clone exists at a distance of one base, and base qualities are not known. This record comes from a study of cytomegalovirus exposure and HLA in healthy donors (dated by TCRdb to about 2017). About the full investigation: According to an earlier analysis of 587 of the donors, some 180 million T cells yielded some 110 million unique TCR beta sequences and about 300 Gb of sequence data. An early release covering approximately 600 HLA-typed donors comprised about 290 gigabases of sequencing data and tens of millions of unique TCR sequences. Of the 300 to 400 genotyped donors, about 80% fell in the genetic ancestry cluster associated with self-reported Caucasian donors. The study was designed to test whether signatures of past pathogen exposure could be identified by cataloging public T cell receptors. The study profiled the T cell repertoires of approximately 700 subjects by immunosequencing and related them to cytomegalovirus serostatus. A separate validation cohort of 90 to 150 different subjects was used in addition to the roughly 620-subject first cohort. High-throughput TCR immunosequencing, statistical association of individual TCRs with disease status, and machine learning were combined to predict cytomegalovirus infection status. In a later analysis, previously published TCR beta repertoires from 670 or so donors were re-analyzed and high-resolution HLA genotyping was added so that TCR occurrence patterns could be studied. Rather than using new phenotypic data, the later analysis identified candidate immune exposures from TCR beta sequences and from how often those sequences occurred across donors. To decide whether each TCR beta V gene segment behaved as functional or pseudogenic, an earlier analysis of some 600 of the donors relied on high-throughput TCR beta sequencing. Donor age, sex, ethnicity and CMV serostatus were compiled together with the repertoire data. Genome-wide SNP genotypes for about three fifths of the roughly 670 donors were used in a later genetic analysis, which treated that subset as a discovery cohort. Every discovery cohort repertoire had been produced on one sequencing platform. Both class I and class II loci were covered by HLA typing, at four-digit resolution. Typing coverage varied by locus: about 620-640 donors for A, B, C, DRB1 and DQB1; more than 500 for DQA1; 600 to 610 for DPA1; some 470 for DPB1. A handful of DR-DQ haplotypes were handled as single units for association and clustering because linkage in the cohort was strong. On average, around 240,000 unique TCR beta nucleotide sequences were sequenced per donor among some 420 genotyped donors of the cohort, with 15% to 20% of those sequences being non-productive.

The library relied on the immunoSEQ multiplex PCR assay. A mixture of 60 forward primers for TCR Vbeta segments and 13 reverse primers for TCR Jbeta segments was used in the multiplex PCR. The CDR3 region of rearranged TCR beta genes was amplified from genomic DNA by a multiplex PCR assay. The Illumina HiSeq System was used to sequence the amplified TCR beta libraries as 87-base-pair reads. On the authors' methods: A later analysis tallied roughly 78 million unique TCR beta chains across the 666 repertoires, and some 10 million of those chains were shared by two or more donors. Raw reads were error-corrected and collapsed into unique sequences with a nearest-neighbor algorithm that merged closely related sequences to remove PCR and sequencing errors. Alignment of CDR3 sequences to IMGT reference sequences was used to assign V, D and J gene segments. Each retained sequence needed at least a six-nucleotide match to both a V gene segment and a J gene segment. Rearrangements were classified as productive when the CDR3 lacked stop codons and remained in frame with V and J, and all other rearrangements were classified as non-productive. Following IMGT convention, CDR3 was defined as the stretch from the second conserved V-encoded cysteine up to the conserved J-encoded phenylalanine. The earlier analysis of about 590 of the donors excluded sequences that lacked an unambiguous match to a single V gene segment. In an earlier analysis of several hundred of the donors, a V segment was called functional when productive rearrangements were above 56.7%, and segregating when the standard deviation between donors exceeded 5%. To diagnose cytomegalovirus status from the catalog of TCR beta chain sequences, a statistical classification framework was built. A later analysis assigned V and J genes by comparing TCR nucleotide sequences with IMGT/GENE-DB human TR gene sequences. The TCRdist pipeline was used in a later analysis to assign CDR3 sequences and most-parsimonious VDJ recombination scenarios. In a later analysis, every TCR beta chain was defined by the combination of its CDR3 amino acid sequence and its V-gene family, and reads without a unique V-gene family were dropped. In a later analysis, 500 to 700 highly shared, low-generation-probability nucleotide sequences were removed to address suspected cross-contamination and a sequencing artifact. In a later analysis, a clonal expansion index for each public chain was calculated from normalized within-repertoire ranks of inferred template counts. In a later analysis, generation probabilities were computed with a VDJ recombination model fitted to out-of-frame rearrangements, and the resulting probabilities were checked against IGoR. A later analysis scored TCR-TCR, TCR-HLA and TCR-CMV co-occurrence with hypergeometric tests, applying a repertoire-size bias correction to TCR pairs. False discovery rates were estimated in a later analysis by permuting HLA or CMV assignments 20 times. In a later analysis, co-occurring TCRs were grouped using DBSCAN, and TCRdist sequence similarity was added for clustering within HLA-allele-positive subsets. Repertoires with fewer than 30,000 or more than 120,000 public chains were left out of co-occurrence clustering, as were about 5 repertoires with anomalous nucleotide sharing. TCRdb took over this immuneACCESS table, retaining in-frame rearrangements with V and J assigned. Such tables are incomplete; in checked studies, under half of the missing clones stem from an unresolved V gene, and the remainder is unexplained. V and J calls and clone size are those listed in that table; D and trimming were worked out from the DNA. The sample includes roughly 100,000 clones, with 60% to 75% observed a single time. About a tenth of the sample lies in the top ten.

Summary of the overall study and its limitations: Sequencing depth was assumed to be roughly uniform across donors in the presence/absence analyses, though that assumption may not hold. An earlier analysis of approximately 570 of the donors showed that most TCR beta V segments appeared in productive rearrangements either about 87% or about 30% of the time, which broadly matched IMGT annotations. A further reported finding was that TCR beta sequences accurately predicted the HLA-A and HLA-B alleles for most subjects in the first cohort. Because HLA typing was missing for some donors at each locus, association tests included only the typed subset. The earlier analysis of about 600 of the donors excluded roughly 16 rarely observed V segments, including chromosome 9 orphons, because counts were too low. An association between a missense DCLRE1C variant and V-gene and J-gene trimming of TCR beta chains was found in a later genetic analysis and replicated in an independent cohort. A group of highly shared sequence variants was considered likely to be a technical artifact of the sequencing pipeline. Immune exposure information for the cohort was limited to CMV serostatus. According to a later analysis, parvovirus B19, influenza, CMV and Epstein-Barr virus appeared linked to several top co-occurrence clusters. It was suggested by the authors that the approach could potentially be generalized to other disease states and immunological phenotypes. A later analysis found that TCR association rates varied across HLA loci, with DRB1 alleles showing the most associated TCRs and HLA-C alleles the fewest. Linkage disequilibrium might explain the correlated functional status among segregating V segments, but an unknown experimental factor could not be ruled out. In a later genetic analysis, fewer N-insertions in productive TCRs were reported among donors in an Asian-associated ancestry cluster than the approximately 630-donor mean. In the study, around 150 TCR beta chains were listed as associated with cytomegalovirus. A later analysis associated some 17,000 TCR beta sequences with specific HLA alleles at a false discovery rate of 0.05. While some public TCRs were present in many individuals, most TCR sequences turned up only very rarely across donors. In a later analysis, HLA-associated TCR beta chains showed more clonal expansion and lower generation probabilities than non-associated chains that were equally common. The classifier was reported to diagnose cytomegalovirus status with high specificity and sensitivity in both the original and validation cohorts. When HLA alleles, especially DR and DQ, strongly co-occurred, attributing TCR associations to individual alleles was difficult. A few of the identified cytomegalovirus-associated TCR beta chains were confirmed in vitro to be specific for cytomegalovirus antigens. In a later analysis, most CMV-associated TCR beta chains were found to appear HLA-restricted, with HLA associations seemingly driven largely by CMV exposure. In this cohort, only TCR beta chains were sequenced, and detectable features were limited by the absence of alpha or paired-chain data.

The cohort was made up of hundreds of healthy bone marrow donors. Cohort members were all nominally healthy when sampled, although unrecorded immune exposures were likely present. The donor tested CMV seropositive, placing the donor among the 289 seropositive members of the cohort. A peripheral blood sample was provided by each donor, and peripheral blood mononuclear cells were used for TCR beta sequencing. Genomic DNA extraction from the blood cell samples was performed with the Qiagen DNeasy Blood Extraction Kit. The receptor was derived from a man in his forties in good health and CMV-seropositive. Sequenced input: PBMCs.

The CDR3: CASSFPLPAQGGEQFF. The DNA is TGTGCCAGCAGCTTCCCCCTCCCGGCCCAAGGGGGTGAGCAGTTCTTC. Recombination joined TRBV5-4 with TRBJ2-1; TRBD1 is a weak D gene call, 6 bases matching. CDR1 SGHNT and CDR2 YYREEE were looked up in the germline V gene (reference sequence). There are 16 amino acids in the CDR3, from cysteine to phenylalanine inclusive. Only the CDR3 region is kept as DNA, spanning 48 bases read in frame from base 1. Between the V and J ends, shortened by 2 bases and 9 bases respectively, the junction contains 21 bases.